This T cell receptor (beta chain) was recovered during a study of T-cell reconstitution after alpha-beta-depleted transplantation in children. This clonotype was recorded at least ten times. Unique molecular identifiers were used to barcode this TCRbeta library. TCRdb re-called the PCR reads with MiXCR, one entry per CDR3 protein. The sample has about 600,000 distinct CDR3 sequences, roughly a tenth seen once; the top ten hold less than 5%. This sample comprised PBMCs from the stem cell graft donor, obtained from the stem cell graft. The sequence was obtained from a human donor who donated a stem cell graft to a child with acute myeloid leukemia.

The CDR3 DNA sequence: TGTGCCAGCAGTCTCGGGACTCAGAACACTGAAGCTTTCTTT. Encoded protein: CASSLGTQNTEAFF. The V gene is TRBV6-2 or TRBV6-3, the J gene TRBJ1-1, with D possibly TRBD1 on 5 matching bases. Trimming took off 5 bases at V and 1 base at J, with 11 bases between the two ends. Germline loops: CDR1 MNHEY, CDR2 SVGEGT. The CDR3 runs to 14 residues.